This TCR beta chain was identified during a study of regulatory T cells in long-lasting Graves disease. Noted time point: newly diagnosed GD, antithyroid drugs for less than 3 months. RNA from PBMCs was the source of the TCR library. Library construction for TCR beta used iRepertoire HTBI primers and Arm-PCR of CDR3 regions. MiXCR, applied by TCRdb to the multiplex PCR reads, yields one record per CDR3 protein. This sample yields more than 450,000 distinct CDR3 sequences, of which 15% to 20% are seen a single time; approximately 12% belongs to the top ten. The CDR3 is 13 amino acids. In germline, CDR1 is SGDLS, CDR2 YYNGEE. V lost 2 bases to trimming and J lost 6 bases, with 9 bases between them. This clonotype was seen a few times. The sample was also reused in another study, on T cells in Graves' hyperthyroidism and ophthalmopathy.

The rearrangement joins TRBV9 to TRBJ2-1, with a weak D call TRBD2 (5 bases). This specimen consisted of peripheral blood mononuclear cells (PBMCs), obtained at new diagnosis, from a patient treated with antithyroid drugs. The clonotype was recovered from a man aged 35-49 years with Graves disease. CDR3 region: CASSVGSLNEQFF. CDR3 DNA: TGTGCCAGCAGCGTGGGGAGCCTCAATGAGCAGTTCTTC.